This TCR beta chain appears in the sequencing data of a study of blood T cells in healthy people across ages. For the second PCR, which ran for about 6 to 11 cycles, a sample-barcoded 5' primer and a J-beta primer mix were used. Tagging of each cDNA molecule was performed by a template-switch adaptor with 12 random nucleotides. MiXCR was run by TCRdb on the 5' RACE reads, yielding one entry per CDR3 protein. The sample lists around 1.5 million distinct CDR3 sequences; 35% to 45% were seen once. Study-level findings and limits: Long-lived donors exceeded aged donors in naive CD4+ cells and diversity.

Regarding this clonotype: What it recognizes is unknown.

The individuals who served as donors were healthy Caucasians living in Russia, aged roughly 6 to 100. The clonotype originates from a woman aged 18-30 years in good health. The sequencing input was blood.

This chain's CDR3 is CASSSLGAVLFGYTF. CDR3 in DNA: TGTGCCAGCAGTTCATTGGGCGCCGTCCTCTTCGGCTACACCTTC. The chain uses TRBV6-1 and TRBJ1-2, with D unclear. This CDR3 comprises 15 residues. Trimming left V 5 bases short and J 8 bases short, with 21 bases between. Germline-derived CDR1 and CDR2 are MNHNS and SASEGT.